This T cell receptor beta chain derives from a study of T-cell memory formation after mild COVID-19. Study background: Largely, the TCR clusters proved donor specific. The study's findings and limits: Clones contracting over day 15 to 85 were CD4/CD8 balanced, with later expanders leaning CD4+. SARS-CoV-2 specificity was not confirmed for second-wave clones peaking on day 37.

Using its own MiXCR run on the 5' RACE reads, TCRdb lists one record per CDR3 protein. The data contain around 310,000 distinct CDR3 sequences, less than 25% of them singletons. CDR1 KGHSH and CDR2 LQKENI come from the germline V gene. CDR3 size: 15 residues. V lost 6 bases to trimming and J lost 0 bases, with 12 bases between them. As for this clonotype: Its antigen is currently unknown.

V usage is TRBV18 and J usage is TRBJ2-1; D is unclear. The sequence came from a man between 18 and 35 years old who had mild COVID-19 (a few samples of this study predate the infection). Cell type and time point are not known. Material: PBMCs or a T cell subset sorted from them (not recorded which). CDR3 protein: CASSQSWSSYNEQFF. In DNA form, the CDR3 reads TGTGCCAGCTCCCAGAGTTGGAGCTCCTACAATGAGCAGTTCTTC.